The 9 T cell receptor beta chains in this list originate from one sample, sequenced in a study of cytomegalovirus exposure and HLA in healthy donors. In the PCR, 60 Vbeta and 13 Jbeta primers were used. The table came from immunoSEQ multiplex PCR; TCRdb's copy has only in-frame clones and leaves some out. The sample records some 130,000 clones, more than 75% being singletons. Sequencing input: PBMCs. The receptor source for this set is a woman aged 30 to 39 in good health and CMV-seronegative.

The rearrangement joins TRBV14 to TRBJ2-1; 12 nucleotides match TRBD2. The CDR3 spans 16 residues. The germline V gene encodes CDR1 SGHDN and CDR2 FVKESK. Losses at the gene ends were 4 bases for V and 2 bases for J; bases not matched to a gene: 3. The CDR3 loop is CASSPSGGAPYNEQFF. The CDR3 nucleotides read TGTGCCAGCAGCCCTAGCGGGGGGGCCCCCTACAATGAGCAGTTCTTC.

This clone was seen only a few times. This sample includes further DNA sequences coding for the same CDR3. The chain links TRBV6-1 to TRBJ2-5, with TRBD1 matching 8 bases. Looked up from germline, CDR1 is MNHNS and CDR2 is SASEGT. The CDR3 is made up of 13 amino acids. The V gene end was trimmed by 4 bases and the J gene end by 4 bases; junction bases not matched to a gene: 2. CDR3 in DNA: TGTGCCAGCAGTGCAGGGGGCGCAGAGACCCAGTACTTC. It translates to CASSAGGAETQYF.

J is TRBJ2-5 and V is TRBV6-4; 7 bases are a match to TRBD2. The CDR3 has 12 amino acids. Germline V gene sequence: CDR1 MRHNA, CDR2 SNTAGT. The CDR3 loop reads CAIGRIGETQYF. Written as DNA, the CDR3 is TGTGCGATCGGGAGGATCGGGGAGACCCAGTACTTC.

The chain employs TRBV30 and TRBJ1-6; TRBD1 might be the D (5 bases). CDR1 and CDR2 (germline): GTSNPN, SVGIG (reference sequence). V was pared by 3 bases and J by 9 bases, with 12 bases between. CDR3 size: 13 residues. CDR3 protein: CAWSRVITSPLHF. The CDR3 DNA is TGTGCCTGGAGCAGGGTAATAACTTCACCCCTCCACTTT.

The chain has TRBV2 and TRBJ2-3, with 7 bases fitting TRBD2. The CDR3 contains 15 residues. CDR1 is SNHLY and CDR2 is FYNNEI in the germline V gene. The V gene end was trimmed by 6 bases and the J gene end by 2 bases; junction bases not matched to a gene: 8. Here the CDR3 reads CASSVRAGDTDTQYF. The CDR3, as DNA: TGTGCCAGCAGCGTCCGGGCGGGGGACACAGATACGCAGTATTTT.

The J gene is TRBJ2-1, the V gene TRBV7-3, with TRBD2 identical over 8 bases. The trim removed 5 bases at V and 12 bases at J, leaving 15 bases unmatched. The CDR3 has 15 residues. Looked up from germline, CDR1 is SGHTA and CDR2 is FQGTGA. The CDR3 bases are TGTGCCAGCAGCATCTCAGGGACTAGTTATATCGGGCAGTTCTTC. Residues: CASSISGTSYIGQFF.

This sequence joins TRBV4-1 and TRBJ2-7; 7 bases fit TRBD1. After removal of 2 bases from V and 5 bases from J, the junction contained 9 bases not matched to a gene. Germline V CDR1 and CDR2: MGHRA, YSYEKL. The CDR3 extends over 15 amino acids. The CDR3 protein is CASSQRQGSPHEQYF. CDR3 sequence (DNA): TGCGCCAGCAGCCAAAGACAGGGAAGTCCCCACGAGCAGTACTTC.

The CDR3 DNA follows: TGCAGCGTTTCCCGGGGGGCCGGGCAGCCCCAGCATTTT. It specifies CSVSRGAGQPQHF. The chain recombines TRBV29-1 with TRBJ1-5, with D possibly being TRBD1 (6 bases). The V end was cut by 5 bases, the J end by 7 bases, with 15 bases between. Germline V gene data show CDR1 as SQVTM and CDR2 as ANQGSEA. The CDR3 contains 13 residues.

CDR3 amino acids: CASRTGTSTDTQYF. Here the CDR3 DNA reads TGTGCCAGCAGAACAGGGACGAGCACAGATACGCAGTATTTT. The gene calls are TRBV2 and TRBJ2-3, with a weak D call TRBD1 (6 bases). CDR3 length: 14 residues. V was cut by 6 bases and J by 0 bases, with 10 bases left in between. Per germline, CDR1 SNHLY and CDR2 FYNNEI.